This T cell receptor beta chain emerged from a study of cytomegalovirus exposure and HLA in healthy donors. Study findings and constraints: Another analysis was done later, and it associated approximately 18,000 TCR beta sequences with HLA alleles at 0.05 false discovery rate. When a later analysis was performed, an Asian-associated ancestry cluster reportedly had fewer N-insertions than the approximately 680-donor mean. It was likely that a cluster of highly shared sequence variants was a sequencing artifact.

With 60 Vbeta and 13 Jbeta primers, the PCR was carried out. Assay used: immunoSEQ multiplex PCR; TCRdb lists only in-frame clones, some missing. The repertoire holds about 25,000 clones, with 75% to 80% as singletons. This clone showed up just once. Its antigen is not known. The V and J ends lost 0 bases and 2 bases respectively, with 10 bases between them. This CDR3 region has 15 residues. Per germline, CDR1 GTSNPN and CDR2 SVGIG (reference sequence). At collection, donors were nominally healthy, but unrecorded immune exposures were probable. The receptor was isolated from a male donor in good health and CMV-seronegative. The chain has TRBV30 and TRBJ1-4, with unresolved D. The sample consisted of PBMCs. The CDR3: CAWSVRAGTNEKLFF. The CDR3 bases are TGTGCCTGGAGTGTTAGGGCGGGGACTAATGAAAAACTGTTTTTT.